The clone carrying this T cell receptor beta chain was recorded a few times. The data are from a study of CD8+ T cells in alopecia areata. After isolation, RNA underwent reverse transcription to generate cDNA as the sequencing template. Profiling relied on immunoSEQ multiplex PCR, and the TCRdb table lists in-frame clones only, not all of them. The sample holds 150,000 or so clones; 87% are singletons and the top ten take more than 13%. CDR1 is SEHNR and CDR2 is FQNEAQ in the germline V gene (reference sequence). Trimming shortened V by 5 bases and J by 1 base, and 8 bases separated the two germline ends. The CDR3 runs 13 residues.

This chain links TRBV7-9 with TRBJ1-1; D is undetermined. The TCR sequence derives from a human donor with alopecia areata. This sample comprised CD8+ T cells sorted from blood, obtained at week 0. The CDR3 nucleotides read TGTGCCAGCAGCCCTTCACCGAACACTGAAGCTTTCTTT. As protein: CASSPSPNTEAFF.